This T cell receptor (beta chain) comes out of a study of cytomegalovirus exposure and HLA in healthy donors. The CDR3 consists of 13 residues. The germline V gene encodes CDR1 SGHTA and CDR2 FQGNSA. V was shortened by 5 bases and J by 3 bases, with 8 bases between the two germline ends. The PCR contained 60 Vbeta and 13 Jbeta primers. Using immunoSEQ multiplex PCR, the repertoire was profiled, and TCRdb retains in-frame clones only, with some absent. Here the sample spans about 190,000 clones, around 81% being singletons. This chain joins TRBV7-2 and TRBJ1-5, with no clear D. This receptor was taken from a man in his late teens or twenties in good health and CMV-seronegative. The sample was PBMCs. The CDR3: CASSHGVNQPQHF. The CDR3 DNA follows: TGTGCCAGCAGCCACGGGGTCAATCAGCCCCAGCATTTT.